Listed here are 21 T cell receptor beta chains from one sample, sequenced in a study of T cell changes during pregnancy in multiple sclerosis. Assay used: immunoSEQ multiplex PCR; TCRdb lists only in-frame clones, some missing. The sample shows more than 60,000 clones, more than 85% of them seen only once. The sample consisted of CD4+ T cells from peripheral blood mononuclear cells, taken in the third trimester of pregnancy. These TCRs come from a female donor in good health, enrolled as a control in a pregnancy study.

V and J are TRBV4-2 and TRBJ1-5; no clear D. Deletions cut 0 bases from V and 0 bases from J, with 3 bases between. Germline CDR1 and CDR2: LGHNA and YNFKEQ. CDR3 size: 14 residues. CDR3 nucleotides: TGTGCCAGCAGCCAAGAGTATAGCAATCAGCCCCAGCATTTT. Encoded protein: CASSQEYSNQPQHF.

V usage is TRBV7-2 and J usage is TRBJ2-1; D may be TRBD2 (5 bases). Germline lookup yields CDR1 SGHTA and CDR2 FQGNSA. This CDR3 comprises 15 residues. The ends were cut back, 0 bases at V and 0 bases at J, with 6 bases in the middle. DNA for the CDR3: TGTGCCAGCAGCTTAGCCGGGAACTCCTACAATGAGCAGTTCTTC. Protein product: CASSLAGNSYNEQFF.

This chain uses TRBV29-1 with TRBJ1-2; D is possibly TRBD1 (5 bases). Deletions cut 4 bases from V and 8 bases from J, with 14 bases between. The CDR3 runs to 12 residues. Germline CDR1 reads SQVTM; CDR2 reads ANQGSEA. CDR3 DNA sequence: TGCAGCGTTGTGCAGTCAGGGCAAGGCTACACCTTC. Translated: CSVVQSGQGYTF.

The DNA of the CDR3 is TGTGCCAGCAGCGGACAGGGGTGGGGCACTGAAGCTTTCTTT. Translating gives CASSGQGWGTEAFF. The chain recombines TRBV9 with TRBJ1-1, with TRBD1 identical over 8 bases. The germline V gene encodes CDR1 SGDLS and CDR2 YYNGEE. This CDR3 is 14 amino acids long. V trimming: 3 bases; J trimming: 4 bases; junction bases outside the gene matches: 5.

J is TRBJ1-1 and V is TRBV6-1; D may be TRBD1 (5 bases). Germline CDR1 MNHNS, CDR2 SASEGT. Trimming took off 3 bases at V and 0 bases at J, with 14 bases between the two ends. The CDR3 covers 16 residues. The CDR3 protein is CASSDAGALMNTEAFF. Here the CDR3 DNA reads TGTGCCAGCAGTGATGCTGGGGCACTAATGAACACTGAAGCTTTCTTT.

The gene calls are TRBV6-5 and TRBJ2-3; no clear D gene. Per the germline V gene, CDR1 is MNHEY and CDR2 is SVGAGI. This CDR3 contains 14 residues. V gave up 6 bases and J gave up 6 bases, with 16 bases separating them. CDR3 loop: CASRQILFGDTQYF. The CDR3, as DNA: TGTGCCAGCAGACAGATCTTATTTGGGGATACGCAGTATTTT.

V gene TRBV12-5 combines with J gene TRBJ2-1, with 10 nucleotides matching TRBD2. The CDR3 has 16 amino acids. J gave up 0 bases and V 6 bases, and 5 bases lay outside the gene matches. Germline CDR1 LGHNT, CDR2 FRNRAP. The CDR3: CASGWASGGSYNEQFF. The CDR3 DNA reads TGTGCTAGTGGATGGGCTAGCGGGGGCTCCTACAATGAGCAGTTCTTC.

On this clone itself: The junction departs from the called germline gene at one end, perhaps through a read error. Other DNA sequences of this sample code for an identical CDR3. J is TRBJ2-5 and V is TRBV30, with TRBD1 identical over 8 bases. The CDR3 consists of 14 residues. Germline CDR1 and CDR2: GTSNPN and SVGIG (reference sequence). CDR3 sequence (DNA): TGTGCCTGGAGTGGAGGGACAGGTATAGAGACTCAGTACTTC. It yields the protein CAWSGGTGIETQYF.

V usage is TRBV30 and J usage is TRBJ1-1; 9 nucleotides align to TRBD1. The germline V gene has CDR1 GTSNPN and CDR2 SVGIG (reference sequence). The CDR3 totals 18 residues. J lost 8 bases, V lost 4 bases, and 23 bases had no gene match. The CDR3 nucleotides read TGTGCCTGGAAAAAAACTTATACCGTAGTGGACAGGGGAGTGGAAGCTTTCTTT. This gives the protein CAWKKTYTVVDRGVEAFF.

The chain joins TRBV2 to TRBJ2-1; the D gene is possibly TRBD1 (6 bases). This CDR3 contains 12 residues. In germline, CDR1 is SNHLY, CDR2 FYNNEI. Deletions cut 5 bases from V and 12 bases from J, with 14 bases between. CDR3 coding DNA: TGTGCCAGCAGTAGACAGGACGGTTGGCAGTTCTTC. This translates into CASSRQDGWQFF.

The chain employs TRBV2 and TRBJ1-1, with 7 bases identical to TRBD1. CDR3 length equals 16 residues. Germline V gene lookup returns CDR1 SNHLY and CDR2 FYNNEI. With 6 bases clipped from V and 1 base from J, the junction kept 11 bases outside the gene matches. CDR3 sequence reads: CASRRGGGGENTEAFF. The CDR3 DNA sequence: TGTGCCAGCAGGCGAGGTGGAGGGGGCGAGAACACTGAAGCTTTCTTT.

This chain joins TRBV5-4 and TRBJ1-3; the D is unclear. CDR1 and CDR2 from the germline V gene are SGHNT and YYREEE (reference sequence). Trimming cost V 2 bases and J 1 base, with 7 bases left between them. This CDR3 is built from 14 residues. The CDR3 nucleotides read TGTGCCAGCAGCTTTGGAGGATCTGGAAACACCATATATTTT. This encodes CASSFGGSGNTIYF.

The chain employs TRBV5-1 and TRBJ1-4; the match to TRBD1 covers 7 bases. The CDR3 consists of 15 residues. Germline CDR1 SGHRS, CDR2 YFSETQ. Losses at the gene ends were 5 bases for V and 7 bases for J; bases not matched to a gene: 11. CDR3 in DNA: TGCGCCAGCAGATTTTCCTGGGACAGTACTGAAAAACTGTTTTTT. Protein: CASRFSWDSTEKLFF.

The rearrangement links TRBV6-5 to TRBJ1-5; D gene ambiguous. V lost 8 bases, J lost 4 bases, and 12 bases lay in between. Germline V CDR1 and CDR2: MNHEY, SVGAGI. CDR3 length equals 13 residues. DNA for the CDR3: TGTGCCAGCCAAATGACACCTAATCAGCCCCAGCATTTT. Residues: CASQMTPNQPQHF.

The table lists this clone with a few counts. This chain uses TRBV6-5 with TRBJ1-6; D is uncertain. Trimming stripped 0 bases from V and 5 bases from J, with 8 bases between. CDR1 MNHEY and CDR2 SVGAGI come from the germline V gene. The CDR3 length is 15 residues. CDR3 in DNA: TGTGCCAGCAGTTACTCCCCGAGGAATAATTCACCCCTCCACTTT. This sequence encodes CASSYSPRNNSPLHF.

This sequence joins TRBV12-5 and TRBJ2-1, with 11 nucleotides matching TRBD2. The CDR3 contains 19 residues. CDR1 is LGHNT, CDR2 FRNRAP, per germline. V shed 2 bases and J 4 bases; nucleotides not matched to a gene: 13. CDR3 amino acids: CASGLWLAGGRNQYNEQFF. For the CDR3, the DNA is TGTGCTAGTGGTTTGTGGCTAGCGGGGGGCCGGAACCAATACAATGAGCAGTTCTTC.

The chain links TRBV30 to TRBJ1-3, with D possibly being TRBD1 (5 bases). The CDR3 spans 14 residues. The germline V gene encodes CDR1 GTSNPN and CDR2 SVGIG (reference sequence). V gave up 2 bases and J gave up 2 bases, with 10 bases separating them. The CDR3 here is CAWSPGHAGNTIYF. The DNA for the CDR3 is TGTGCCTGGAGTCCTGGACATGCTGGAAACACCATATATTTT.

V and J are TRBV30 and TRBJ2-5; D uncertain. The CDR3 length is 12 residues. V shed 1 base and J shed 5 bases, with 8 bases lying between them. CDR1 GTSNPN and CDR2 SVGIG come from the germline V gene (reference sequence). In DNA, the CDR3 is TGTGCCTGGAGTGCGGTGAGGGAGACCCAGTACTTC. This translates into CAWSAVRETQYF. The full variable domain, its missing parts supplied by reference TRBV30 and TRBJ2-5, is SQTIHQWPATLVQPVGSPLSLECTVEGTSNPNLYWYRQAAGRGLQLLFYSVGIGQISSEVPQNLSASRPQDRQFILSSKKLLLSDSGFYLCAWSAVRETQYFGPGTRLLVL.

The chain combines TRBV2 with TRBJ2-1; D not resolved. The CDR3 is 13 residues long. The V gene lost 2 bases and the J gene lost 2 bases, with 4 bases spanning the gap. Per the germline V gene, CDR1 is SNHLY and CDR2 is FYNNEI. The CDR3 is CASSEFTYNEQFF. The CDR3 nucleotides are TGTGCCAGCAGTGAATTTACCTACAATGAGCAGTTCTTC.

This clone occurred once. This chain connects TRBV4-3 to TRBJ2-7; 12 nucleotides agree with TRBD2. This CDR3 is 15 amino acids long. Trimming cost V 0 bases and J 4 bases; bases outside gene matches: 1. From germline, CDR1 is LGHNA and CDR2 YSLEER. CDR3 in amino acids: CASSQDLAGGYEQYF. The CDR3 DNA sequence: TGCGCCAGCAGCCAAGATCTAGCGGGGGGGTACGAGCAGTACTTC.

This clone was counted once. The chain employs TRBV7-2 and TRBJ1-1, with D perhaps matching TRBD1 (5 bases). Per germline, CDR1 SGHTA and CDR2 FQGNSA. The V end was cut by 2 bases, the J end by 7 bases, with 8 bases between. The CDR3 consists of 12 residues. The CDR3 here is CASSLLGLEAFF. CDR3 in DNA: TGTGCCAGCAGCTTATTGGGGCTTGAAGCTTTCTTT.